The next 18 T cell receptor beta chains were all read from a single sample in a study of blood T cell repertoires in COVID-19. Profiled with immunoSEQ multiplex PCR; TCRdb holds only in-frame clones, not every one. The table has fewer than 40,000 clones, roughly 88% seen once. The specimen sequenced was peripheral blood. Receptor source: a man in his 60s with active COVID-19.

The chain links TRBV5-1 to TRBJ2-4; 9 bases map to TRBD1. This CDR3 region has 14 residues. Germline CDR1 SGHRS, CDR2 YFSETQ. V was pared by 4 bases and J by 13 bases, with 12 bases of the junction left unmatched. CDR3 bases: TGCGCCAGCAGCCCTGACCCGACAGGGGGTTTCCAGTACTTC. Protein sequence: CASSPDPTGGFQYF.

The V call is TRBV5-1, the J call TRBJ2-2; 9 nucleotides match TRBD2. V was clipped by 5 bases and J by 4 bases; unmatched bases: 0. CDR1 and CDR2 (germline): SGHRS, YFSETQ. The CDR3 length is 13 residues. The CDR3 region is CASRLAGTGELFF. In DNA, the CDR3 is TGCGCCAGCAGACTAGCGGGCACCGGGGAGCTGTTTTTT.

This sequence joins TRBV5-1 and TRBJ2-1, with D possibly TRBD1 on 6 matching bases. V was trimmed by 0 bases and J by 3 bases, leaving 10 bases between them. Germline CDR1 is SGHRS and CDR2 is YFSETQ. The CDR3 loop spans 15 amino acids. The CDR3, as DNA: TGCGCCAGCAGCTTGGAGGGACAAGACTACAATGAGCAGTTCTTC. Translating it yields CASSLEGQDYNEQFF.

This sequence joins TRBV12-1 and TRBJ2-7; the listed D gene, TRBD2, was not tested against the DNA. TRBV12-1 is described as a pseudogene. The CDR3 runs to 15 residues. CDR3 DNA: TGTGCCAGCAGCCAACAAATTACGGGTTCCTACGAGCAGTACTTC. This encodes CASSQQITGSYEQYF.

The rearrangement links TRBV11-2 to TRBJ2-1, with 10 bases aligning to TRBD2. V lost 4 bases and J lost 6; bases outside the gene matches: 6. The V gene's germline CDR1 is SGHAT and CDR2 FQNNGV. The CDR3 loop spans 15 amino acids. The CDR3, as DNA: TGTGCCAGCAGCTCCGGGACTAGCGTGCGCAATGAGCAGTTCTTC. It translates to CASSSGTSVRNEQFF.

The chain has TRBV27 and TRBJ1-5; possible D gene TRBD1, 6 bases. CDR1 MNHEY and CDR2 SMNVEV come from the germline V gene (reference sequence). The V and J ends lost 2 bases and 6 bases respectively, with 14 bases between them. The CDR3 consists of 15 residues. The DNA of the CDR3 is TGTGCCAGCAGTTTAGCACAGGGTCACACTCAGCCCCAGCATTTT. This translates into CASSLAQGHTQPQHF.

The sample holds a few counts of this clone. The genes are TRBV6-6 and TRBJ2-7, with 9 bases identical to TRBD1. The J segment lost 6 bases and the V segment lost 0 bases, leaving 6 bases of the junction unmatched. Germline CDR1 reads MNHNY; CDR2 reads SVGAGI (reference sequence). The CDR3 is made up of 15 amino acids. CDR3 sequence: CASSYSGTGLREQYF. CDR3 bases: TGTGCCAGCAGTTACTCCGGGACAGGGCTCCGCGAGCAGTACTTC.

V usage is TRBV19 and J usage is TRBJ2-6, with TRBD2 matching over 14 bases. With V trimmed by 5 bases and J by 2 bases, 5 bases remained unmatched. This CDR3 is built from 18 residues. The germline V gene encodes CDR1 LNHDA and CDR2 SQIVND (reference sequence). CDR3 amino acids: CASSPKGLAGAGANVLTF. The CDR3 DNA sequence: TGTGCCAGTAGTCCAAAGGGACTAGCGGGAGCTGGGGCCAACGTCCTGACTTTC.

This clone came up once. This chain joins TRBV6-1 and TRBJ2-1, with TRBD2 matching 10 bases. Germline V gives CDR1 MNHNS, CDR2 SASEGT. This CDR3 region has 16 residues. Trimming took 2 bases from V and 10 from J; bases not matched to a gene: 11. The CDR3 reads CASSESGLAAVTEQFF. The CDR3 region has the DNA TGTGCCAGCAGTGAATCAGGACTAGCGGCCGTAACGGAGCAGTTCTTC.

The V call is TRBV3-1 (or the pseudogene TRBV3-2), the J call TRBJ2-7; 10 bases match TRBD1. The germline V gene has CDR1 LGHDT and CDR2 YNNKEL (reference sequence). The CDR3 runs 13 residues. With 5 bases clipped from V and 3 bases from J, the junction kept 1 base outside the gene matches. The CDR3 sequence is CASSGTGDYEQYF. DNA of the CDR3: TGTGCCAGCAGCGGGACAGGGGACTACGAGCAGTACTTC.

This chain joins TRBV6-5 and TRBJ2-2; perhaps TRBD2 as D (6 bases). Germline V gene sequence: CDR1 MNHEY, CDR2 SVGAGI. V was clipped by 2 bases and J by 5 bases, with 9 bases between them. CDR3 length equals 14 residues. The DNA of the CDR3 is TGTGCCAGCAGTTACGGTGCGGGGACCGGGGAGCTGTTTTTT. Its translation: CASSYGAGTGELFF.

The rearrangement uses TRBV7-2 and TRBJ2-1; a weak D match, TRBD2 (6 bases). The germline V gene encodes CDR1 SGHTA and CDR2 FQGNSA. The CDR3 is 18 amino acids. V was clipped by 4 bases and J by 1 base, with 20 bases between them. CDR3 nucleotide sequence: TGTGCCAGCAGCTCTGGAGGGGCGTTTGCCTCTTCCTACAATGAGCAGTTCTTC. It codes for CASSSGGAFASSYNEQFF.

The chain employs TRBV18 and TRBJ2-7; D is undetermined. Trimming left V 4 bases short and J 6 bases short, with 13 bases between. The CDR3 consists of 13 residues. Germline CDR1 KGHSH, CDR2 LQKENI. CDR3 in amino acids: CASSHLVSGEQYF. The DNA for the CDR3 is TGTGCCAGCTCACATCTGGTCTCAGGCGAGCAGTACTTC.

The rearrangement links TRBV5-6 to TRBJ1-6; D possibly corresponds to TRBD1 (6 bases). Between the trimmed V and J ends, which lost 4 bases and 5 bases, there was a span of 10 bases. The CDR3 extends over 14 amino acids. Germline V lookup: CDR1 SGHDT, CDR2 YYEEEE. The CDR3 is CASSPGQNNSPLHF. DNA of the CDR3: TGTGCCAGCAGCCCCGGACAGAATAATTCACCCCTCCACTTT.

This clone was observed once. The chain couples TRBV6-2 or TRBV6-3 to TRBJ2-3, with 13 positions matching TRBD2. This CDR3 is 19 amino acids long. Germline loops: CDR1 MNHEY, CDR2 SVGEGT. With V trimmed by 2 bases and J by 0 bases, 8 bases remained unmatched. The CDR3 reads CASSYPGLAGAASTDTQYF. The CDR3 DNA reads TGTGCCAGCAGTTACCCCGGACTAGCGGGAGCAGCAAGCACAGATACGCAGTATTTT.

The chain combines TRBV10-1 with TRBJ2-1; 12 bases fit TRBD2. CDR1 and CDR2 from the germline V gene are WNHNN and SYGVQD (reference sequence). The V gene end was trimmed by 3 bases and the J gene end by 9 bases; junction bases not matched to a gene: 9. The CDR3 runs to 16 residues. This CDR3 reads CASSDQTSGRGVEQFF. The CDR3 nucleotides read TGCGCCAGCAGTGACCAGACTAGCGGGAGAGGGGTTGAGCAGTTCTTC.

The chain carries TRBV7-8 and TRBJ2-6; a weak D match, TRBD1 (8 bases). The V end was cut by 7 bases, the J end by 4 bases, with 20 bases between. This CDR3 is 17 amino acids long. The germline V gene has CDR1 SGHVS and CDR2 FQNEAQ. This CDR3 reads CASNQGAGEPGANVLTF. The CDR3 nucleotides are TGTGCCAGCAACCAGGGGGCGGGAGAGCCCGGGGCCAACGTCCTGACTTTC.

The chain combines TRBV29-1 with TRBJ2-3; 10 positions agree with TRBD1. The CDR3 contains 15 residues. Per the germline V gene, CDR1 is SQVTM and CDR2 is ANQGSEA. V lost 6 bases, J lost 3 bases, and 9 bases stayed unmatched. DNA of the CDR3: TGCAGCGTCAGCGGGACAGGGGTTGGGACAGATACGCAGTATTTT. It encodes CSVSGTGVGTDTQYF.